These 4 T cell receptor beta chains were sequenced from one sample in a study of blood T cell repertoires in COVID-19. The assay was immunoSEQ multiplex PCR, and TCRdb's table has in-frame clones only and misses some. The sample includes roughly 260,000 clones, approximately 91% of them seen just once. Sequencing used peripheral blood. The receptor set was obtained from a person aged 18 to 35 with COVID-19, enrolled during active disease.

The CDR3 sequence: CASSQDGGDTEAFF. The CDR3 DNA reads as TGCGCCAGCAGCCAAGATGGGGGGGACACTGAAGCTTTCTTT. The chain employs TRBV4-1 and TRBJ1-1; maybe TRBD1 (5 bases). V was clipped by 0 bases and J by 3 bases, with 8 bases between them. The germline V gene has CDR1 MGHRA and CDR2 YSYEKL. This CDR3 contains 14 residues.

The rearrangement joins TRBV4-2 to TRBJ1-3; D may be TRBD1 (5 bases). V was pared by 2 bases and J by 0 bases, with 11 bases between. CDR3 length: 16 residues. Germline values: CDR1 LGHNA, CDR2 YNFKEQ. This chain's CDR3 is CASSQYDSPSGNTIYF. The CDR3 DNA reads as TGTGCCAGCAGCCAATACGACAGCCCCTCTGGAAACACCATATATTTT.

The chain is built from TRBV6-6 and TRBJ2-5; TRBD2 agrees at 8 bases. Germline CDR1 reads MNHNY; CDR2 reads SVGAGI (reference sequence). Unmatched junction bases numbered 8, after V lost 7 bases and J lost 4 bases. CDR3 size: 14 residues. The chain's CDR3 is CASNSGGGGETQYF. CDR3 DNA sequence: TGTGCCAGCAACTCGGGGGGGGGAGGAGAGACCCAGTACTTC.

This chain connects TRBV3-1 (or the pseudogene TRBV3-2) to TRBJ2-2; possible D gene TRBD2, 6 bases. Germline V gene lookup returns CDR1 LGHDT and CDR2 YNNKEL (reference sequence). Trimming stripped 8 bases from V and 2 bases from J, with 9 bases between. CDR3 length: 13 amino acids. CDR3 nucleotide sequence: TGTGCCAGCCTTAGCGGAAACACCGGGGAGCTGTTTTTT. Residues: CASLSGNTGELFF.